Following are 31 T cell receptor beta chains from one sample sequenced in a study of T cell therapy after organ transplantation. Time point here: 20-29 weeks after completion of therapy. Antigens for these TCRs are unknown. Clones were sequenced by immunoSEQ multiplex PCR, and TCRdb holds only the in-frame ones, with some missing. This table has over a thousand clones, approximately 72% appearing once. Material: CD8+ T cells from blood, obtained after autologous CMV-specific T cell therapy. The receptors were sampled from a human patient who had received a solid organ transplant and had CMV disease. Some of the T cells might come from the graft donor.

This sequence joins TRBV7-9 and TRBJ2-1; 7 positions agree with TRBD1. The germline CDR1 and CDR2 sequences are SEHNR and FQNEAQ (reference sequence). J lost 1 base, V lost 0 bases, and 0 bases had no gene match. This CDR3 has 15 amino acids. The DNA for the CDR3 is TGTGCCAGCAGCTTAGCGGGACAGTCCTACAATGAGCAGTTCTTC. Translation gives CASSLAGQSYNEQFF.

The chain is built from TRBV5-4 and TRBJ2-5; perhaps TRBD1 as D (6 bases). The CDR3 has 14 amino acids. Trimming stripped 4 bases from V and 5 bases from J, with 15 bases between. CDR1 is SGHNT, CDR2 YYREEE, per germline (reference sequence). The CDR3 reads CASSPYRDGETQYF. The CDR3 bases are TGTGCCAGCAGCCCCTACAGGGATGGGGAGACCCAGTACTTC.

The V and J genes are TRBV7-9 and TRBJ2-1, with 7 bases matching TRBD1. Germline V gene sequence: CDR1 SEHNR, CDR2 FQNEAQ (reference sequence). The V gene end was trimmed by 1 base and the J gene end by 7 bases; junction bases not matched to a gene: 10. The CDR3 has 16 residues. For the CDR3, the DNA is TGTGCCAGCAGCTTAGAGGGTAGGGGGCTTGGAAATGAGCAGTTCTTC. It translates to CASSLEGRGLGNEQFF.

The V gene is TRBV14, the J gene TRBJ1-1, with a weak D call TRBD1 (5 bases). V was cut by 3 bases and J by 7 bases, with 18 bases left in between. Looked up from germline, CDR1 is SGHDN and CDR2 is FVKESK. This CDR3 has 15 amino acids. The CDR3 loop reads CASSQHDFGTVEAFF. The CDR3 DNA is TGTGCCAGCAGCCAGCACGACTTCGGGACCGTTGAAGCTTTCTTT.

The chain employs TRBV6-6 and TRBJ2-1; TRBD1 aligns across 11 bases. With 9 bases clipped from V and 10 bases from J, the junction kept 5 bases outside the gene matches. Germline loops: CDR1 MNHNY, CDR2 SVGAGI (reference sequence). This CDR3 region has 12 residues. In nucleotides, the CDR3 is TGTGCCAGTGGACAGGGGGCAGGGGAGCAGTTCTTC. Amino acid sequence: CASGQGAGEQFF.

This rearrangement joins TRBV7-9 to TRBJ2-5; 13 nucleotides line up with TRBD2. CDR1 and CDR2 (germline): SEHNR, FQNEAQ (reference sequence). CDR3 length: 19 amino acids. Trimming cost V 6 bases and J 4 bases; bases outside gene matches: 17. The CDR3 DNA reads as TGTGCCAGCAGATTTACTAGCGGGGGGGCCCCACAAAGTGCAGAGACCCAGTACTTC. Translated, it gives CASRFTSGGAPQSAETQYF.

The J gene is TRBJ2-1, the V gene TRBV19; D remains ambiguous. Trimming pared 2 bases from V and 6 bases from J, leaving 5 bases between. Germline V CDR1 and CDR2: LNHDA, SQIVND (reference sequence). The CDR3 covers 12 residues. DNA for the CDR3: TGTGCCAGTAGTATATACGGCAATGAGCAGTTCTTC. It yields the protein CASSIYGNEQFF.

The CDR3 DNA follows: TGTGCCAGCAGTTTTTTCCTACGGGGGGGATCAAACATTCAGTACTTC. Translated, it gives CASSFFLRGGSNIQYF. The rearrangement joins TRBV28 to TRBJ2-4, with TRBD2 matching 8 bases. V gave up 3 bases and J gave up 6 bases; unmatched junction bases: 10. Germline V gene sequence: CDR1 MDHEN, CDR2 SYDVKM. There are 16 residues in the CDR3.

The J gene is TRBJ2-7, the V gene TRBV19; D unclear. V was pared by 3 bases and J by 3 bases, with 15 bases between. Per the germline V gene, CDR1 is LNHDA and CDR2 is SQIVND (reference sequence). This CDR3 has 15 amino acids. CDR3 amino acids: CASSIGLGRLYEQYF. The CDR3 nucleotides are TGTGCCAGTAGTATCGGTTTGGGAAGACTCTACGAGCAGTACTTC.

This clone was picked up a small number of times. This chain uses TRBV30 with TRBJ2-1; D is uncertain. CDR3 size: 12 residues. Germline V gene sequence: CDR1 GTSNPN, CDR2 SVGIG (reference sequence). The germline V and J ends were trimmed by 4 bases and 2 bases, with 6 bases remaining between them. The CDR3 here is CAWTEPYNEQFF. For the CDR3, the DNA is TGTGCCTGGACAGAGCCCTACAATGAGCAGTTCTTC.

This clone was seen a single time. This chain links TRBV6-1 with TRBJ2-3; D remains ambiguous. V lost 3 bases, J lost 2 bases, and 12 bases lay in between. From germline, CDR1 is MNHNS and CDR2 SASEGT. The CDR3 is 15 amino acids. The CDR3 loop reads CASSDRQEFTDTQYF. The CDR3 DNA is TGTGCCAGCAGTGATCGTCAGGAGTTCACAGATACGCAGTATTTT.

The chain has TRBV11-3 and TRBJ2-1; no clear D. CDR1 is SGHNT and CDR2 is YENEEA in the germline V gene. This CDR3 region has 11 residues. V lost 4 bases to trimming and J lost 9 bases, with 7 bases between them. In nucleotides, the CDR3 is TGTGCCAGCAGCTCCGGGCCTGAGCAGTTCTTC. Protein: CASSSGPEQFF.

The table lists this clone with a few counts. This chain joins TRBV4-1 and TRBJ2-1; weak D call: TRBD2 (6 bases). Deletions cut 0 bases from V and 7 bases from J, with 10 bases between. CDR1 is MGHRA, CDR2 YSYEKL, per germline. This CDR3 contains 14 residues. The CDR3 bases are TGCGCCAGCAGCCAAGATCCCGGGGGTAATGAGCAGTTCTTC. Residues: CASSQDPGGNEQFF.

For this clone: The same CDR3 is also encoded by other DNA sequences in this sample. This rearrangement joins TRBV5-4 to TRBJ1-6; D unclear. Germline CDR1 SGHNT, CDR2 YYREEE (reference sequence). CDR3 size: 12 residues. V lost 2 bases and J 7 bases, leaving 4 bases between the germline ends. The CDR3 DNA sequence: TGTGCCAGCAGCTTCGGGAATTCACCCCTCCACTTT. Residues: CASSFGNSPLHF.

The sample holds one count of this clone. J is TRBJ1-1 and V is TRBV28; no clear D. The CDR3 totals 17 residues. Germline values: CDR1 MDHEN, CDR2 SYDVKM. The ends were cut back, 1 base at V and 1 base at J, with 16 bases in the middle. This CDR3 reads CASSLFRSVLGNTEAFF. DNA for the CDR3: TGTGCCAGCAGTTTATTTAGGTCGGTGCTGGGGAACACTGAAGCTTTCTTT.

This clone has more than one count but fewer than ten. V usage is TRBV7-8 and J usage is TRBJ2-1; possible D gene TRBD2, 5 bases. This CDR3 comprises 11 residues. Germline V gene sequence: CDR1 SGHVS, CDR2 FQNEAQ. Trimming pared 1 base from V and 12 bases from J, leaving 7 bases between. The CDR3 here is CASSLGAGQFF. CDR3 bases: TGTGCCAGCAGCTTAGGGGCGGGGCAGTTCTTC.

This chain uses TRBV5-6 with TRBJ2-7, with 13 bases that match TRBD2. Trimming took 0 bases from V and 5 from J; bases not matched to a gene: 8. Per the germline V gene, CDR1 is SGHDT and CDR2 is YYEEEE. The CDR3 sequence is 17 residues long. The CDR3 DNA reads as TGTGCCAGCAGCTTGGCCTCTAGACTAGCGGGAGGCCACGAGCAGTACTTC. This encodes CASSLASRLAGGHEQYF.

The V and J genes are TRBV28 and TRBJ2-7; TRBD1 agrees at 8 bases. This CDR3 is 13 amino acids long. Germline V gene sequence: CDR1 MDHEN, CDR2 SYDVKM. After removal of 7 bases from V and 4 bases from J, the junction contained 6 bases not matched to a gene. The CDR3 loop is CASKWTGPYEQYF. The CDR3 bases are TGTGCCAGCAAGTGGACAGGGCCGTACGAGCAGTACTTC. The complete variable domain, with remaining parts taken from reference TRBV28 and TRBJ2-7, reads DVKVTQSSRYLVKRTGEKVFLECVQDMDHENMFWYRQDPGLGLRLIYFSYDVKMKEKGDIPEGYSVSREKKERFSLILESASTNQTSMYLCASKWTGPYEQYFGPGTRLTVT.

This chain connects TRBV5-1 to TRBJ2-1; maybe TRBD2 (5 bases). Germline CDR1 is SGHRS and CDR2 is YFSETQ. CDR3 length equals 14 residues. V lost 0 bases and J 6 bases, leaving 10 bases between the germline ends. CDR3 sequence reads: CASSLVLATNEQFF. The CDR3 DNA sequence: TGCGCCAGCAGCTTGGTTTTAGCGACCAATGAGCAGTTCTTC. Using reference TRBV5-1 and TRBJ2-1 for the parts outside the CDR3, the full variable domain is KAGVTQTPRYLIKTRGQQVTLSCSPISGHRSVSWYQQTPGQGLQFLFEYFSETQRNKGNFPGRFSGRQFSNSRSEMNVSTLELGDSALYLCASSLVLATNEQFFGPGTRLTVL.

The CDR3 spells CASRSCVQQSRANVLTF. The CDR3 region has the DNA TGTGCCAGCAGATCCTGCGTACAACAAAGTCGGGCCAACGTCCTGACTTTC. The chain is built from TRBV21-1 and TRBJ2-6. TRBV21-1 is a known pseudogene. This CDR3 has 17 amino acids.

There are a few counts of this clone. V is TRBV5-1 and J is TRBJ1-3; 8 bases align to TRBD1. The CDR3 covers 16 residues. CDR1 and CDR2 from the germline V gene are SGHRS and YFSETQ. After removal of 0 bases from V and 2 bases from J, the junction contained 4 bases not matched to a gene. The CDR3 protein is CASSLDWTGTGNTIYF. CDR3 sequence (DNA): TGCGCCAGCAGCTTGGACTGGACAGGGACTGGAAACACCATATATTTT. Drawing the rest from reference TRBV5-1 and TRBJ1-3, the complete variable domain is KAGVTQTPRYLIKTRGQQVTLSCSPISGHRSVSWYQQTPGQGLQFLFEYFSETQRNKGNFPGRFSGRQFSNSRSEMNVSTLELGDSALYLCASSLDWTGTGNTIYFGEGSWLTVV.

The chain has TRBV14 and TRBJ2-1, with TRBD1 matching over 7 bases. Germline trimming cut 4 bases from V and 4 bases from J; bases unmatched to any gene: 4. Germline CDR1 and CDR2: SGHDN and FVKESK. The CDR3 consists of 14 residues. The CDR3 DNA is TGTGCCAGCAGCCTACCGGGACAGTACAATGAGCAGTTCTTC. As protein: CASSLPGQYNEQFF.

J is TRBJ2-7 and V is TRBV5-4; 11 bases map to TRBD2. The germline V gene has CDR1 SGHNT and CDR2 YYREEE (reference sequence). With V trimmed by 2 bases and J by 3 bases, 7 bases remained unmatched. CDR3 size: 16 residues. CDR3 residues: CASSLIAGGPNYEQYF. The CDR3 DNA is TGTGCCAGCAGCTTAATAGCGGGAGGGCCTAACTACGAGCAGTACTTC.

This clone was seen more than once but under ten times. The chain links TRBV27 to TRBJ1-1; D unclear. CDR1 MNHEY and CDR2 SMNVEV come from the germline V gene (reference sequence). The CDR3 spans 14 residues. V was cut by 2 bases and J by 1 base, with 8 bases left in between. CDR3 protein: CASSLSVRNTEAFF. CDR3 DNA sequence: TGTGCCAGCAGTTTAAGTGTCCGGAACACTGAAGCTTTCTTT.

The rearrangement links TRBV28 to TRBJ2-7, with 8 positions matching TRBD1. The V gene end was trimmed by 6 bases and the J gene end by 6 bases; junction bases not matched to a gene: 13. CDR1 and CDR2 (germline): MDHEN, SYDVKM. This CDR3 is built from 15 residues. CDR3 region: CASSPPGTGPLEQYF. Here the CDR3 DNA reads TGTGCCAGCAGCCCTCCCGGGACAGGTCCTCTCGAGCAGTACTTC.

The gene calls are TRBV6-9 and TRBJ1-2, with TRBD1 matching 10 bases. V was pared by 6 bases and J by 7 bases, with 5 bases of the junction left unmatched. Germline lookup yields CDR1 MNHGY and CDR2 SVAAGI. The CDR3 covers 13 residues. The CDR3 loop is CASRPGTGVGYTF. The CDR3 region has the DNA TGTGCCAGCAGACCCGGGACAGGGGTTGGCTACACCTTC.

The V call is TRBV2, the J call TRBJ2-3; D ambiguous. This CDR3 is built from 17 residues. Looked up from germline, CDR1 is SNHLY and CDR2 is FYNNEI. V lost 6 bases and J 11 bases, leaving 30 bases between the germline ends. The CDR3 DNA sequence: TGTGCCAGCAGCTCCTCGGGTCCTCCAGCCGGCCCAGAGAGGCAGTATTTT. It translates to CASSSSGPPAGPERQYF.

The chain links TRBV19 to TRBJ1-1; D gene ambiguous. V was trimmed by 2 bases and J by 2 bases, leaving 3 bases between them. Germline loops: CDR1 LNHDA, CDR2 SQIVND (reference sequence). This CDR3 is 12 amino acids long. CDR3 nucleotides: TGTGCCAGTAGTATATACAACACTGAAGCTTTCTTT. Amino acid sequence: CASSIYNTEAFF. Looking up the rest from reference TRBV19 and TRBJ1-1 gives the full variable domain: DGGITQSPKYLFRKEGQNVTLSCEQNLNHDAMYWYRQDPGQGLRLIYYSQIVNDFQKGDIAEGYSVSREKKESFPLTVTSAQKNPTAFYLCASSIYNTEAFFGQGTRLTVV.

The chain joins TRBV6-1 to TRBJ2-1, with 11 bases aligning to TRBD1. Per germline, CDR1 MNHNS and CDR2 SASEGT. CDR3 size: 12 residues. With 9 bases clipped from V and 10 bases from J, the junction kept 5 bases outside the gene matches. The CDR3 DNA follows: TGTGCCAGTGGACAGGGGGCAGGGGAGCAGTTCTTC. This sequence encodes CASGQGAGEQFF.

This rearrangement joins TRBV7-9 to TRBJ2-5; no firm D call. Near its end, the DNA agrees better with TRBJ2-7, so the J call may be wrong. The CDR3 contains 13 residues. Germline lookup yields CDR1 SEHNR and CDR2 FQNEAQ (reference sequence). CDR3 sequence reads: CASSFPGTYEQYF. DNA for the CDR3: TGTGCCAGCAGCTTCCCGGGTACCTACGAGCAGTACTTC.

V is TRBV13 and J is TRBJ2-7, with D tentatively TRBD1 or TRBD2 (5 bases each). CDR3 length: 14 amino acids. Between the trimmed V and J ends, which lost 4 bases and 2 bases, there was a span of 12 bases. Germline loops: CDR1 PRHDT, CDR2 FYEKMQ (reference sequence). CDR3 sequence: CASSSEGSTYEQYF. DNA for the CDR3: TGTGCCAGCAGCTCAGAGGGGTCGACCTACGAGCAGTACTTC.